Listed below are T cell receptor beta chains from one sample, sequenced in a study of beta chain features in type 1 diabetes. This table comes from immunoSEQ multiplex PCR, and its TCRdb copy is limited to in-frame clones, with some not included. The data hold 640,000 or so clones, with about 14% observed a single time. Sequencing input: naive CD4+ T cells from blood. These receptors were taken from a man aged 18 to 29 with type 1 diabetes. Both conserved end residues are part of each CDR3. The D gene is left open where the match is weak. For some rows the clone size is stated as once, few or many, or as a class when expanded; others skip it.

d_gene	v_gene	j_gene	abundance	CDR3aa	CDR3nt
-	TRBV7-9	TRBJ1-1	-	CASSLDPGLGEAFF	TGTGCCAGCAGTTTAGATCCGGGGTTGGGTGAAGCTTTCTTT
TRBD1	TRBV7-9	TRBJ2-5	-	CASSPDRGQETQYF	TGTGCCAGCAGCCCAGACAGGGGGCAGGAGACCCAGTACTTC
-	TRBV6-6	TRBJ1-2	few	CASRYPGREHYGYTF	TGTGCCAGCAGGTACCCAGGACGGGAGCACTATGGCTACACCTTC
-	TRBV5-1	TRBJ2-5	-	CASSFLAEQETQYF	TGCGCCAGCAGCTTCTTAGCTGAACAAGAGACCCAGTACTTC
TRBD1	TRBV30	TRBJ2-1	few	CAWSGTGNEQFF	TGTGCCTGGAGCGGGACAGGGAATGAGCAGTTCTTC
-	TRBV5-6	TRBJ1-1	-	CASSLKMGTEAFF	TGTGCCAGCAGCTTGAAAATGGGTACTGAAGCTTTCTTT
-	TRBV30	TRBJ1-2	few	CAWSVLIGYTF	TGTGCCTGGAGTGTACTTATTGGCTACACCTTC
-	TRBV11-3	TRBJ2-3	-	CASSPSQGTDTQYF	TGTGCCAGCAGCCCTTCCCAGGGCACAGATACGCAGTATTTT
-	TRBV29-1	TRBJ2-7	few	CSVEDRVAYEQYF	TGCAGCGTTGAAGATAGGGTGGCCTACGAGCAGTACTTC
-	TRBV10-3	TRBJ2-1	few	CASGQTYNEQFF	TGTGCTAGTGGACAGACGTACAATGAGCAGTTCTTC
-	TRBV9	TRBJ2-5	-	CASSAPRRETQYF	TGTGCCAGCAGCGCCCCAAGGAGAGAGACCCAGTACTTC
-	TRBV4-3	TRBJ2-5	few	CASSPGRRLGDRETQYF	TGCGCCAGCAGCCCCGGACGTAGGCTGGGGGATCGGGAGACCCAGTACTTC
-	TRBV2	TRBJ2-1	-	CASSDWDYNEQFF	TGTGCCAGCAGTGATTGGGATTACAATGAGCAGTTCTTC
-	TRBV4-3	TRBJ1-6	-	CASSQDVANSPLHF	TGCGCCAGCAGCCAAGATGTGGCGAATTCACCCCTCCACTTT
-	TRBV18	TRBJ1-3	few	CASSRTLGSGNTIYF	TGTGCCAGCTCACGGACCTTGGGATCTGGAAACACCATATATTTT
TRBD2	TRBV5-4	TRBJ2-1	few	CASSRGALAGGFNEQFF	TGTGCCAGCAGCCGCGGGGCGCTAGCGGGAGGGTTCAATGAGCAGTTCTTC
-	TRBV30	TRBJ1-6	few	CAWSVSLSSPLHF	TGTGCCTGGAGTGTAAGTCTGAGTTCACCCCTCCACTTT
-	TRBV5-1	TRBJ1-2	few	CASSDGSYGYTF	TGCGCCAGCAGCGACGGGAGCTATGGCTACACCTTC
-	TRBV13	TRBJ2-2	few	CASSLHNTGELFF	TGTGCCAGCAGCTTACACAACACCGGGGAGCTGTTTTTT
TRBD2	TRBV5-4	TRBJ2-1	few	CASSSRTSFSSYNEQFF	TGTGCCAGCAGCTCCCGGACTAGCTTCTCCTCCTACAATGAGCAGTTCTTC
TRBD1	TRBV5-6	TRBJ1-2	few	CASSRSPGQATYGYTF	TGTGCCAGCAGCCGAAGCCCTGGACAGGCGACCTATGGCTACACCTTC
-	TRBV7-3	TRBJ2-5	-	CASSSRGGETQYF	TGTGCCAGCAGCTCCAGGGGCGGGGAGACCCAGTACTTC
TRBD1	TRBV7-2	TRBJ2-7	few	CASSARTGSSYEQYF	TGTGCCAGCAGCGCCCGGACAGGTTCCTCCTACGAGCAGTACTTC
-	TRBV11-2	TRBJ2-1	few	CASSSPFGGNGDNEQFF	TGTGCCAGCAGCTCCCCGTTCGGAGGGAACGGGGACAATGAGCAGTTCTTC
-	TRBV19	TRBJ1-1	few	CASSIMTDTEAFF	TGTGCCAGTAGTATAATGACAGATACTGAAGCTTTCTTT
-	TRBV20-1	TRBJ2-7	few	CSARRDYEQYF	TGCAGTGCTAGGAGGGACTACGAGCAGTACTTC
-	TRBV4-1	TRBJ1-4	few	CASNIELTNEKLFF	TGCGCCAGCAACATCGAGCTAACTAATGAAAAACTGTTTTTT
-	TRBV14	TRBJ2-2	-	CASSPQGSNTGELFF	TGTGCCAGCAGCCCCCAGGGGTCGAACACCGGGGAGCTGTTTTTT
TRBD1	TRBV4-3	TRBJ1-5	-	CASSQSGTDVKPQHF	TGCGCCAGCAGCCAATCCGGGACAGATGTTAAGCCCCAGCATTTT
-	TRBV6-5	TRBJ2-7	-	CASSVRPAPYEQYF	TGTGCCAGCAGCGTACGCCCGGCTCCCTACGAGCAGTACTTC
-	TRBV10-3	TRBJ2-1	few	CAITTSALGNEQFF	TGTGCCATCACGACGAGCGCCCTGGGCAATGAGCAGTTCTTC
TRBD1	TRBV4-1	TRBJ2-7	few	CASSKTGQGSSYEQYF	TGCGCCAGCAGCAAGACGGGACAGGGGTCCTCCTACGAGCAGTACTTC
TRBD1	TRBV2	TRBJ2-1	-	CASSADRVYEQFF	TGTGCCAGCAGTGCGGACAGGGTATATGAGCAGTTCTTC
-	TRBV14	TRBJ1-5	many	CASSQTGQPQHF	TGTGCCAGCAGCCAAACAGGGCAGCCCCAGCATTTT